The 11 T cell receptor beta chains reported below all come from one sample, sequenced in a study of Ad26.COV2.S vaccination and SARS-CoV-2 variants. Sample treatment: around 19 received Ad26.COV2.S at low or high dose, single or two shots; 5 received placebo; per-sample allocation not given. Day 63 after the first vaccine or placebo injection was the time point for sampling. Assay: immunoSEQ multiplex PCR; the TCRdb copy retains only in-frame clones and omits some. The sample lists roughly 390,000 clones, 70% to 90% occurring once. Here the sequenced sample was peripheral blood, taken in a trial of Ad26.COV2.S vaccine versus placebo. These receptor sequences come from a person between 18 and 60 years old who received the Ad26.COV2.S COVID-19 vaccine or a placebo.

The chain combines TRBV7-6 with TRBJ2-5, with TRBD2 as a possible D gene (5 bases). Looked up from germline, CDR1 is SGHVS and CDR2 is FNYEAQ. There are 15 residues in the CDR3. The V and J ends lost 0 bases and 6 bases respectively, with 14 bases between them. CDR3 residues: CASSLALGLKQTQYF. The CDR3 nucleotides read TGTGCCAGCAGCTTAGCACTAGGACTCAAACAGACCCAGTACTTC.

This clone was counted once. The V call is TRBV5-6, the J call TRBJ1-6; D call uncertain. This CDR3 has 15 residues. The germline V gene encodes CDR1 SGHDT and CDR2 YYEEEE. V was cut by 1 base and J by 3 bases, with 8 bases left in between. The CDR3 DNA sequence: TGTGCCAGCAGCTTGAGGGCACTCTATAATTCACCCCTCCACTTT. Amino acids: CASSLRALYNSPLHF.

The table lists this clone with a few counts. The chain has TRBV7-8 and TRBJ2-2, with unresolved D. Germline V gives CDR1 SGHVS, CDR2 FQNEAQ. This CDR3 has 16 amino acids. V lost 5 bases and J 0 bases, leaving 13 bases between the germline ends. The CDR3 loop is CASSPLSGANTGELFF. Here the CDR3 DNA reads TGTGCCAGCAGCCCTCTAAGTGGGGCGAACACCGGGGAGCTGTTTTTT.

J is TRBJ2-7 and V is TRBV4-1; 8 nucleotides line up with TRBD1. CDR1 is MGHRA and CDR2 is YSYEKL in the germline V gene. The CDR3 covers 19 residues. After removal of 3 bases from V and 2 bases from J, the junction contained 18 bases not matched to a gene. DNA of the CDR3: TGCGCCAGCAGCCAGGGACCGGACAGGGCAACGGCTGGAACCTACGAGCAGTACTTC. Its protein is CASSQGPDRATAGTYEQYF.

The gene calls are TRBV30 and TRBJ2-5, with a possible D match to TRBD2 (5 bases). The CDR3 contains 15 residues. CDR1 is GTSNPN, CDR2 SVGIG, per germline (reference sequence). V shed 0 bases and J shed 1 base, with 12 bases lying between them. The CDR3 spells CAWSVHAGVQETQYF. The DNA for the CDR3 is TGTGCCTGGAGTGTACATGCCGGGGTCCAAGAGACCCAGTACTTC. Supplemented by reference TRBV30 and TRBJ2-5, the full variable domain reads SQTIHQWPATLVQPVGSPLSLECTVEGTSNPNLYWYRQAAGRGLQLLFYSVGIGQISSEVPQNLSASRPQDRQFILSSKKLLLSDSGFYLCAWSVHAGVQETQYFGPGTRLLVL.

The chain carries TRBV7-2 and TRBJ1-2, with a weak D call TRBD1 (6 bases). The CDR3 consists of 12 residues. Deletions cut 5 bases from V and 8 bases from J, with 12 bases between. CDR1 SGHTA and CDR2 FQGNSA come from the germline V gene. The CDR3 nucleotides are TGTGCCAGCAGCCCGGGACAAGGAGGCTACACCTTC. Translation gives CASSPGQGGYTF.

This rearrangement joins TRBV6-1 to TRBJ1-2; 9 bases fit TRBD1. The CDR3 has 15 residues. V was clipped by 3 bases and J by 3 bases; unmatched bases: 5. The germline V gene encodes CDR1 MNHNS and CDR2 SASEGT. The CDR3: CASSDRDRVDYGYTF. CDR3 nucleotides: TGTGCCAGCAGTGACCGGGACAGGGTTGACTATGGCTACACCTTC.

Regarding this clone: Relative to the germline gene, one junction end is altered; a read error may explain this. The chain couples TRBV20-1 to TRBJ1-5; D uncertain. This CDR3 contains 10 residues. The germline CDR1 and CDR2 sequences are DFQATT and SNEGSKA (reference sequence). This chain's CDR3 is CSAGERPQHF. In nucleotides, the CDR3 is TGCAGTGCTGGAGAGAGGCCCCAGCATTTT.

This rearrangement joins TRBV12-3 or TRBV12-4 to TRBJ2-1; D is uncertain. The CDR3 spans 13 residues. With 4 bases removed from V and 9 bases from J, the gap between germline ends came to 13 bases. CDR3 protein: CASSSTLDFEQFF. The CDR3 nucleotides are TGTGCCAGCAGTTCTACTCTAGATTTTGAGCAGTTCTTC.

The V gene is TRBV6-5, the J gene TRBJ1-2, with a tentative D call TRBD1 (6 bases). Trimming took 4 bases from V and 10 from J, leaving 10 bases between them. This CDR3 is 11 amino acids long. Looked up from germline, CDR1 is MNHEY and CDR2 is SVGAGI. The CDR3 reads CASSLGGTYTF. The CDR3 nucleotides read TGTGCCAGCAGTTTAGGGGGGACCTACACCTTC.

The gene calls are TRBV6-2 or TRBV6-3 and TRBJ2-7; TRBD1 or TRBD2 may be the D gene (5 bases each). V was trimmed by 2 bases and J by 3 bases, leaving 14 bases between them. This CDR3 is built from 15 residues. Per the germline V gene, CDR1 is MNHEY and CDR2 is SVGEGT. The CDR3 loop is CASSYAREGHYEQYF. For the CDR3, the DNA is TGTGCCAGCAGTTACGCCAGAGAGGGGCACTACGAGCAGTACTTC.